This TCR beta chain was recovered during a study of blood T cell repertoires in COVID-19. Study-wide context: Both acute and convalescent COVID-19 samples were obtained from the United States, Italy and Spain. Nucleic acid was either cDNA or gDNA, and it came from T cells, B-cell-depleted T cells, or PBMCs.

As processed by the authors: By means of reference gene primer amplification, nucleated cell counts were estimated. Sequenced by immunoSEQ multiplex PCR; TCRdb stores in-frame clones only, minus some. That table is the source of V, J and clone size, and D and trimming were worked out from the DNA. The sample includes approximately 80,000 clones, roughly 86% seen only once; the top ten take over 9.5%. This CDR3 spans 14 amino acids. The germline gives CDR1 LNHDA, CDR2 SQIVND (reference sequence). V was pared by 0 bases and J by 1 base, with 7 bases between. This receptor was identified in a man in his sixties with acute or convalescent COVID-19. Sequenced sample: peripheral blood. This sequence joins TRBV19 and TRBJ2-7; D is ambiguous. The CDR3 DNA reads TGTGCCAGTAGTATAGATCGCAGGTCCTACGAGCAGTACTTC. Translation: CASSIDRRSYEQYF.